This T cell receptor beta chain was profiled in a study of graft-versus-host responses after intestinal transplantation. Of note for this clone: The antigen is not known.

Method: immunoSEQ multiplex PCR; TCRdb's copy keeps in-frame clones and lacks some. The data show about 120,000 clones, with 95% seen just once and 2.5% to 3.5% held by the top ten. V trimming: 2 bases; J trimming: 4 bases; junction bases outside the gene matches: 9. This CDR3 is built from 17 residues. The germline CDR1 and CDR2 sequences are SGHRS and YFSETQ. The specimen comprised unstimulated CD8+ T cells sorted from spleen or lymph node cells, sampled before intestinal transplant. This rearrangement joins TRBV5-1 to TRBJ2-7; 13 bases line up with TRBD2. The TCR sequence derives from a human donor who received an intestinal transplant. The CDR3 DNA sequence: TGCGCCAGCAGCTTATTACTAGCGGGAGGGAGAACGTACGAGCAGTACTTC. This sequence encodes CASSLLLAGGRTYEQYF.